These 19 T cell receptor beta chains were all obtained from the same sample, sequenced in a study of blood T cell repertoires in COVID-19. Clones were read by immunoSEQ multiplex PCR, and TCRdb kept only the in-frame ones, dropping some. The sample has 150,000 to 200,000 clones; 90% to 95% are singletons. The sequenced material came from peripheral blood. These receptors all come from a woman aged 60-70 years with COVID-19, enrolled during active disease.

A single count supports this clone. The rearrangement joins TRBV3-1 (or the pseudogene TRBV3-2) to TRBJ2-7, with a tentative D call TRBD2 (6 bases). Per the germline V gene, CDR1 is LGHDT and CDR2 is YNNKEL (reference sequence). Trimming took off 5 bases at V and 2 bases at J, with 16 bases between the two ends. The CDR3 has 15 residues. The CDR3 nucleotides read TGTGCCAGCAGCACCCGGGTAGCGGCGACCTACGAGCAGTACTTC. This encodes CASSTRVAATYEQYF.

The gene calls are TRBV6-5 and TRBJ2-7; 7 bases agree with TRBD1. The CDR3 spans 14 residues. CDR1 and CDR2 from the germline V gene are MNHEY and SVGAGI. The ends lost 6 bases at V and 4 bases at J; junction bases unmatched: 9. The CDR3: CASRSTRQGYEQYF. The DNA of the CDR3 is TGTGCCAGCAGATCCACGAGACAGGGATACGAGCAGTACTTC.

V usage is TRBV7-2 and J usage is TRBJ1-2; tentative D call: TRBD1 (6 bases). This CDR3 is built from 15 residues. Trimming cost V 4 bases and J 2 bases, with 14 bases left between them. Germline lookup yields CDR1 SGHTA and CDR2 FQGNSA. The CDR3 coding sequence is TGTGCCAGCAGCTCTAGGACAGTTCTAAACTATGGCTACACCTTC. This gives the protein CASSSRTVLNYGYTF.

The genes are TRBV9 and TRBJ2-3, with 11 bases that match TRBD2. CDR3 length equals 16 residues. In germline, CDR1 is SGDLS, CDR2 YYNGEE. Trimming cost V 0 bases and J 4 bases; bases outside gene matches: 4. The CDR3 coding sequence is TGTGCCAGCAGCGTAGGCAATAGCGGGGGGGCAGATACGCAGTATTTT. Its protein is CASSVGNSGGADTQYF. Full variable domain (rest looked up from reference TRBV9 and TRBJ2-3): DSGVTQTPKHLITATGQRVTLRCSPRSGDLSVYWYQQSLDQGLQFLIQYYNGEERAKGNILERFSAQQFPDLHSELNLSSLELGDSALYFCASSVGNSGGADTQYFGPGTRLTVL.

This chain uses TRBV19 with TRBJ1-5; a possible D gene is TRBD1 (6 bases). CDR3 length equals 14 residues. Deletions cut 9 bases from V and 1 base from J, with 13 bases between. Germline CDR1 and CDR2: LNHDA and SQIVND (reference sequence). The CDR3 DNA reads as TGTGCCAGCCGGGAGGGGGGAAGCAATCAGCCCCAGCATTTT. This translates into CASREGGSNQPQHF.

V gene TRBV20-1 combines with J gene TRBJ1-4; no reliable D call. The CDR3 length is 13 residues. V was trimmed by 3 bases and J by 3 bases, leaving 8 bases between them. Looked up from germline, CDR1 is DFQATT and CDR2 is SNEGSKA (reference sequence). The CDR3 DNA reads TGCAGTGCTAGTGGCGCCTCTAATGAAAAACTGTTTTTT. As protein: CSASGASNEKLFF.

The rearrangement joins TRBV28 to TRBJ1-1; 7 nucleotides match TRBD1. CDR1 is MDHEN, CDR2 SYDVKM, per germline. The CDR3 runs to 14 residues. Germline trimming cut 5 bases from V and 1 base from J; bases unmatched to any gene: 4. As DNA, the CDR3 is TGTGCCAGCAGTCCGACAGGGAGGAACACTGAAGCTTTCTTT. Encoded protein: CASSPTGRNTEAFF.

The chain couples TRBV7-2 to TRBJ1-2; D uncertain. CDR1 is SGHTA and CDR2 is FQGNSA in the germline V gene. The CDR3 contains 15 residues. Trimming left V 1 base short and J 5 bases short, with 14 bases between. The CDR3 nucleotides read TGTGCCAGCAGCTTAGATCGGCGACCGAGGTATGGCTACACCTTC. It codes for CASSLDRRPRYGYTF.

V usage is TRBV11-2 and J usage is TRBJ2-7; D is uncertain. Trimming took 5 bases from V and 0 from J, leaving 8 bases between them. The V gene's germline CDR1 is SGHAT and CDR2 FQNNGV. The CDR3 is 13 residues long. CDR3 in DNA: TGTGCCAGCAGCCGAGGTAGCTCCTACGAGCAGTACTTC. Translating it yields CASSRGSSYEQYF.

This chain joins TRBV7-9 and TRBJ1-3; TRBD1 matches at 7 bases. J gave up 4 bases and V 5 bases, and 8 bases lay outside the gene matches. The CDR3 loop spans 15 amino acids. Germline CDR1 and CDR2: SEHNR and FQNEAQ (reference sequence). The CDR3 loop is CASSPGDREGNTIYF. CDR3 bases: TGTGCCAGCAGCCCAGGCGACAGGGAAGGAAACACCATATATTTT.

The chain employs TRBV4-1 and TRBJ2-2; a weak D match, TRBD2 (7 bases). Trimming removed 3 bases from V and 4 bases from J, with 24 bases in between. The length of the CDR3 is 19 residues. CDR1 MGHRA and CDR2 YSYEKL come from the germline V gene. For the CDR3, the DNA is TGCGCCAGCAGCCATCCTCCCGGAGGGCGGGGGCCCGGCACCGGGGAGCTGTTTTTT. Its translation is CASSHPPGGRGPGTGELFF.

V is TRBV3-1 (or the pseudogene TRBV3-2) and J is TRBJ2-6; D unresolved. V gave up 4 bases and J gave up 0 bases, with 7 bases separating them. The CDR3 loop spans 15 amino acids. Germline CDR1 and CDR2: LGHDT and YNNKEL (reference sequence). The CDR3 is CASSRTSSGANVLTF. CDR3 DNA sequence: TGTGCCAGCAGCCGTACAAGCTCTGGGGCCAACGTCCTGACTTTC.

This chain joins TRBV7-8 and TRBJ2-5; D is possibly TRBD1 (5 bases). V lost 5 bases, J lost 2 bases, and 9 bases lay in between. The CDR3 runs 13 residues. The V gene's germline CDR1 is SGHVS and CDR2 FQNEAQ. The CDR3 loop is CASSGYRQETQYF. CDR3 bases: TGTGCCAGCAGCGGGTACAGGCAAGAGACCCAGTACTTC.

This clone has only one observation. J is TRBJ1-2 and V is TRBV6-5; possibly TRBD1 for D (6 bases). CDR3 size: 12 residues. Germline CDR1 MNHEY, CDR2 SVGAGI. The V gene lost 6 bases and the J gene lost 8 bases, with 13 bases spanning the gap. The DNA of the CDR3 is TGTGCCAGCAGAGTGGGGGCATTCGGCTACACCTTC. This encodes CASRVGAFGYTF.

The V and J genes are TRBV4-2 and TRBJ2-5, with TRBD1 matching 7 bases. Trimming took 2 bases from V and 4 from J; bases not matched to a gene: 1. Germline V gene lookup returns CDR1 LGHNA and CDR2 YNFKEQ. The CDR3 extends over 13 amino acids. The DNA for the CDR3 is TGTGCCAGCAGCCAACGACAGGGAGAGACCCAGTACTTC. Translated: CASSQRQGETQYF.

The genes are TRBV5-5 and TRBJ1-2; 7 nucleotides agree with TRBD1. Germline-derived CDR1 and CDR2 are SGHKS and YYEKEE (reference sequence). Germline trimming cut 4 bases from V and 2 bases from J; bases unmatched to any gene: 8. The CDR3 is made up of 15 amino acids. The CDR3 DNA reads TGTGCCAGCAGCCACTACAGGGGAAAGAACTATGGCTACACCTTC. Encoded protein: CASSHYRGKNYGYTF.

This clone was seen just once. V and J are TRBV7-8 and TRBJ1-6; possible D gene TRBD1, 5 bases. CDR3 length equals 18 residues. V lost 5 bases and J lost 3, with 20 bases in between. Germline lookup yields CDR1 SGHVS and CDR2 FQNEAQ. The CDR3 nucleotides read TGTGCCAGCAGCCGAGACAGTGTTACCCTCCACTATAATTCACCCCTCCACTTT. Protein sequence: CASSRDSVTLHYNSPLHF. Variable domain in full (rest from reference TRBV7-8 and TRBJ1-6): GAGVSQSPRYKVAKRGQDVALRCDPISGHVSLFWYQQALGQGPEFLTYFQNEAQLDKSGLPSDRFFAERPEGSVSTLKIQRTQQEDSAVYLCASSRDSVTLHYNSPLHFGNGTRLTVT.

This chain joins TRBV5-6 and TRBJ2-3; 9 nucleotides match TRBD1. CDR1 is SGHDT, CDR2 YYEEEE, per germline. The CDR3 runs to 17 residues. Trimming at V came to 1 base and at J to 2 bases, leaving 8 bases not matched to a gene. CDR3 region: CASSLTGGDTNTDTQYF. CDR3 nucleotides: TGTGCCAGCAGCTTGACAGGGGGCGATACTAACACAGATACGCAGTATTTT.

The rearrangement links TRBV5-1 to TRBJ2-5; possible D gene TRBD1, 5 bases. Germline CDR1 is SGHRS and CDR2 is YFSETQ. The V gene lost 4 bases and the J gene lost 5 bases, with 15 bases spanning the gap. CDR3 length: 14 amino acids. The CDR3 DNA follows: TGCGCCAGCAGCCCGGGCCCAGGGCCGGAGACCCAGTACTTC. Amino acids: CASSPGPGPETQYF. Supplemented by reference TRBV5-1 and TRBJ2-5, the full variable domain reads KAGVTQTPRYLIKTRGQQVTLSCSPISGHRSVSWYQQTPGQGLQFLFEYFSETQRNKGNFPGRFSGRQFSNSRSEMNVSTLELGDSALYLCASSPGPGPETQYFGPGTRLLVL.